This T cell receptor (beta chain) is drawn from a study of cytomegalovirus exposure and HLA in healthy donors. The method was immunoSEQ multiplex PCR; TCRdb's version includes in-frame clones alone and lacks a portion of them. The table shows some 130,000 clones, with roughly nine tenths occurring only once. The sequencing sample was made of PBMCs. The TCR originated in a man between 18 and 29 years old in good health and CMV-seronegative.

The CDR3 DNA reads as TGTGCCAACAGGGCCACCCGGGTAGAGACCCAGTACTTC. This encodes CANRATRVETQYF. The chain combines TRBV5-4 with TRBJ2-5; D may be TRBD1 (6 bases). Germline CDR1 is SGHNT and CDR2 is YYREEE (reference sequence). This CDR3 has 13 residues. V shed 9 bases and J shed 4 bases, with 16 bases lying between them. The full variable domain, its missing parts supplied by reference TRBV5-4 and TRBJ2-5, is ETGVTQSPTHLIKTRGQQVTLRCSSQSGHNTVSWYQQALGQGPQFIFQYYREEENGRGNFPPRFSGLQFPNYSSELNVNALELDDSALYLCANRATRVETQYFGPGTRLLVL.